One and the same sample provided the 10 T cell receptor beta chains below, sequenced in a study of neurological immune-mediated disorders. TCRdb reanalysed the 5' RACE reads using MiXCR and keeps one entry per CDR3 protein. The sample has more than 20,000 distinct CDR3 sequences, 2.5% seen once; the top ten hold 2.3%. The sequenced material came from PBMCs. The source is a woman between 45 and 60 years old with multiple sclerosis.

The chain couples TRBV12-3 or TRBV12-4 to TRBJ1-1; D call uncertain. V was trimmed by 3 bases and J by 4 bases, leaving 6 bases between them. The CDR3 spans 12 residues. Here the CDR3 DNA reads TGTGCCAGCAGTTTTCCGGGCACTGAAGCTTTCTTT. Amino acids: CASSFPGTEAFF.

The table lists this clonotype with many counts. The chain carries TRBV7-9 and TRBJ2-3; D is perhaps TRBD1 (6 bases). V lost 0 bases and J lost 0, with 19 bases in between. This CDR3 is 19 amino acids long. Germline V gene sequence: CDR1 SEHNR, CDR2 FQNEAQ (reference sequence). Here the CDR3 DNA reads TGTGCCAGCAGCTTAGCGATAGGAGTGACAGGACCGAGCACAGATACGCAGTATTTT. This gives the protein CASSLAIGVTGPSTDTQYF. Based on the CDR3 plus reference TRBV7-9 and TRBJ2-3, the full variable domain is DTGVSQNPRHKITKRGQNVTFRCDPISEHNRLYWYRQTLGQGPEFLTYFQNEAQLEKSRLLSDRFSAERPKGSFSTLEIQRTEQGDSAMYLCASSLAIGVTGPSTDTQYFGPGTRLTVL.

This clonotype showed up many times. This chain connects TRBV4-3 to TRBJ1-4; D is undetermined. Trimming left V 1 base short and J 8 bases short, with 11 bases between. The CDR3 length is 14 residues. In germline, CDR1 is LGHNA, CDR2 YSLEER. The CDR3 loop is CASSQVGFGEKLFF. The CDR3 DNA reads TGCGCCAGCAGCCAAGTTGGTTTTGGAGAAAAACTGTTTTTT.

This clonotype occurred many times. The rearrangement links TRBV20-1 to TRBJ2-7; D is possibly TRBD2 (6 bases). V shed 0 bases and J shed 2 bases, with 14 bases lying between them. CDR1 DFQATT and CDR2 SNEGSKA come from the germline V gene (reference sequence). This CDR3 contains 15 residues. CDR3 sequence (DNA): TGCAGTGCTAGAGAGGGTATTAGCGGACCCTACGAGCAGTACTTC. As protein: CSAREGISGPYEQYF.

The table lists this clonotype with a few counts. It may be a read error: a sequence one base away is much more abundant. CDR3 loop: CASSYVTRGSYEQYF. CDR3 nucleotides: TGTGCCAGCAGTTATGTGACTAGAGGCTCCTACGAGCAGTACTTC. This chain joins TRBV6-5 and TRBJ2-7; a weak D match, TRBD2 (6 bases). The CDR3 covers 15 residues. V lost 3 bases and J 0 bases, leaving 12 bases between the germline ends. Germline V gene lookup returns CDR1 MNHEY and CDR2 SVGAGI.

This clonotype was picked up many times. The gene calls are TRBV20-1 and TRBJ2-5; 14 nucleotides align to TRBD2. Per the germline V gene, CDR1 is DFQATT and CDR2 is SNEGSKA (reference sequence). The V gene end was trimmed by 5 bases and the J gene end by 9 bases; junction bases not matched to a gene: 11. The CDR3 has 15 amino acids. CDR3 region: CSAPNGLAGGRAQYF. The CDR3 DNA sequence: TGCAGTGCTCCTAACGGACTAGCGGGGGGTCGGGCCCAGTACTTC.

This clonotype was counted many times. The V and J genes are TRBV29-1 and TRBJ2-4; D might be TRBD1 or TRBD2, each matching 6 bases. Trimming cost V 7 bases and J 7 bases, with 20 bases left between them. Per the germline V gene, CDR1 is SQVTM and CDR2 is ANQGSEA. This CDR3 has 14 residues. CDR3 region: CSAITREGGNIQYF. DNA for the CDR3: TGCAGCGCCATTACCCGGGAAGGGGGGAACATTCAGTACTTC.

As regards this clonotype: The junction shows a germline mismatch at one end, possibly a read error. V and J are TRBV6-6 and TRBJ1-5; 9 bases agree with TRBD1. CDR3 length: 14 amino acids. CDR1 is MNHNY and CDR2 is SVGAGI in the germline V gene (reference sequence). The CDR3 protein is CASSPGQGHQPQNF. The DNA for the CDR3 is TGTGCCAGCAGTCCGGGACAGGGACATCAGCCCCAGAATTTT.

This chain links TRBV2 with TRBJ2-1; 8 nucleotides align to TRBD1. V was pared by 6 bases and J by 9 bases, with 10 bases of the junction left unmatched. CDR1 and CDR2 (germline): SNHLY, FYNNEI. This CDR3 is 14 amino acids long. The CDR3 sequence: CASRIGTGPFEQFF. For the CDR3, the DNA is TGTGCCAGCAGGATCGGGACAGGTCCCTTTGAGCAGTTCTTC.

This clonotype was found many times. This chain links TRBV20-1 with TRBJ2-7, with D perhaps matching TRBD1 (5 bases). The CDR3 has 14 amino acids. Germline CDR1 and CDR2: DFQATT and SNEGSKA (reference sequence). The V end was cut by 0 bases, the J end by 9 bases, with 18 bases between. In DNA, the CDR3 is TGCAGTGCTAGAGATCTTCAGGGCGCTACTGGGCAGTACTTC. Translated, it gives CSARDLQGATGQYF.